One and the same sample provided the 14 T cell receptor beta chains below, sequenced in a study of cytomegalovirus exposure and HLA in healthy donors. Use of 60 Vbeta and 13 Jbeta primers characterized the PCR. Data came from immunoSEQ multiplex PCR; TCRdb stores just in-frame clones and leaves some out. Of roughly 80,000 clones in the sample, approximately 62% are singletons; the top ten hold 4.4%. Sequencing was done on a sample of PBMCs. These receptors were taken from a male donor in good health and CMV-seropositive.

This chain links TRBV5-6 with TRBJ2-7; 7 nucleotides match TRBD1. The CDR3 spans 15 residues. J was trimmed by 2 bases and V by 4 bases; bases with no gene match: 9. CDR1 and CDR2 (germline): SGHDT, YYEEEE. CDR3 sequence: CASSAVGTVPYEQYF. In nucleotides, the CDR3 is TGTGCCAGCAGCGCGGTGGGGACAGTTCCCTACGAGCAGTACTTC.

This clone was detected only a few times. CDR3 loop: CASSPLKTGRLRGTDTQYF. Written as DNA, the CDR3 is TGTGCCAGCTCGCCGTTAAAAACTGGGAGGCTGCGAGGCACAGATACGCAGTATTTT. The chain employs TRBV18 and TRBJ2-3; D might be TRBD2 (6 bases). Germline V lookup: CDR1 KGHSH, CDR2 LQKENI. V was pared by 6 bases and J by 1 base, with 26 bases between. This CDR3 comprises 19 residues.

CDR3 in DNA: TGTGCCAGAGAGATAAGGGGGGGGGAATGGAGCACAGATACGCAGTATTTT. It yields the protein CAREIRGGEWSTDTQYF. This chain links TRBV11-2 with TRBJ2-3; D possibly corresponds to TRBD2 (7 bases). Germline CDR1 and CDR2: SGHAT and FQNNGV. The CDR3 contains 17 residues. V dropped 9 bases and J dropped 0 bases, with 22 bases sitting between them.

V is TRBV28 and J is TRBJ1-2; 7 positions match TRBD1. The V segment lost 5 bases and the J segment 0 bases; nucleotides outside the gene matches: 6. In germline, CDR1 is MDHEN, CDR2 SYDVKM. The CDR3 has 15 residues. The CDR3 coding sequence is TGTGCCAGCAGTGCCACGGGACAGACTAACTATGGCTACACCTTC. Translated: CASSATGQTNYGYTF.

V usage is TRBV9 and J usage is TRBJ2-7; perhaps TRBD2 as D (6 bases). Trimming removed 3 bases from V and 1 base from J, with 11 bases in between. The CDR3 extends over 14 amino acids. Germline V gene sequence: CDR1 SGDLS, CDR2 YYNGEE. The CDR3 nucleotides are TGTGCCAGCAGCGCGGGGACTTCTTCCTACGAGCAGTACTTC. Translation: CASSAGTSSYEQYF.

The chain uses TRBV9 and TRBJ2-3; TRBD2 agrees at 12 bases. The CDR3 is 16 residues long. V shed 0 bases and J 1 base; nucleotides not matched to a gene: 0. Germline CDR1 and CDR2: SGDLS and YYNGEE. CDR3 nucleotides: TGTGCCAGCAGCGTAGGACTAGCGGGGGGCACAGATACGCAGTATTTT. It is translated as CASSVGLAGGTDTQYF.

This clone was seen once. This sequence joins TRBV2 and TRBJ1-5; 7 positions agree with TRBD1. This CDR3 spans 14 amino acids. The ends lost 6 bases at V and 3 bases at J; junction bases unmatched: 5. Germline V gives CDR1 SNHLY, CDR2 FYNNEI. CDR3 amino acids: CASSDRDLNQPQHF. In nucleotides, the CDR3 is TGTGCCAGCAGCGACAGGGACCTCAATCAGCCCCAGCATTTT.

This clone appeared a single time. This chain joins TRBV28 and TRBJ2-3, with 7 nucleotides matching TRBD1. The CDR3 spans 14 residues. CDR1 is MDHEN and CDR2 is SYDVKM in the germline V gene. Trimming took 6 bases from V and 5 from J; bases not matched to a gene: 8. CDR3 DNA: TGTGCCAGCAGCCACATGCCAGGGGGAGATACGCAGTATTTT. It is translated as CASSHMPGGDTQYF.

The chain carries TRBV19 and TRBJ2-7; D might be TRBD1 (5 bases). V dropped 3 bases and J dropped 0 bases, with 9 bases sitting between them. This CDR3 region has 14 residues. CDR1 is LNHDA, CDR2 SQIVND, per germline (reference sequence). CDR3 in DNA: TGTGCCAGTAGTATGACAGAATTCTCCTACGAGCAGTACTTC. It translates to CASSMTEFSYEQYF.

The chain joins TRBV19 to TRBJ2-5; tentative D call: TRBD1 (6 bases). The last part of the DNA fits TRBJ2-7 better; the J call may be wrong. Looked up from germline, CDR1 is LNHDA and CDR2 is SQIVND (reference sequence). The CDR3 spans 13 residues. CDR3 in DNA: TGTGCCAGTAGTATTGAGGACAGCTACGAGCAGTACTTC. Protein: CASSIEDSYEQYF.

CDR3 protein: CASSSVGQGVYEQYF. CDR3 in DNA: TGTGCCAGCAGCTCGGTCGGACAGGGGGTCTACGAGCAGTACTTC. The chain combines TRBV7-9 with TRBJ2-7, with 10 bases identical to TRBD1. V lost 4 bases, J lost 3 bases, and 6 bases stayed unmatched. This CDR3 has 15 amino acids. Germline CDR1 is SEHNR and CDR2 is FQNEAQ (reference sequence). The complete variable domain, with remaining parts taken from reference TRBV7-9 and TRBJ2-7, reads DTGVSQNPRHKITKRGQNVTFRCDPISEHNRLYWYRQTLGQGPEFLTYFQNEAQLEKSRLLSDRFSAERPKGSFSTLEIQRTEQGDSAMYLCASSSVGQGVYEQYFGPGTRLTVT.

With regard to this clone: At one of its ends the junction is not consistent with the germline gene, which may arise from a read error. DNA for the CDR3: TGTGCCAGCAGTCTCCAAACTAACGTGGTCTTT. Its translation: CASSLQTNVVF. This chain connects TRBV28 to TRBJ1-1, with D unresolved. This CDR3 has 11 amino acids. The V gene's germline CDR1 is MDHEN and CDR2 SYDVKM.

J is TRBJ2-5 and V is TRBV10-3, with 9 bases identical to TRBD1. Per germline, CDR1 ENHRY and CDR2 SYGVKD. V shed 5 bases and J 4 bases; nucleotides not matched to a gene: 8. The CDR3 is 15 residues long. The CDR3 reads CAISPAGQGGETQYF. As DNA, the CDR3 is TGTGCCATCAGTCCTGCGGGACAGGGCGGAGAGACCCAGTACTTC.

The chain uses TRBV7-9 and TRBJ1-2; 10 bases fit TRBD1. V was pared by 6 bases and J by 2 bases, with 6 bases of the junction left unmatched. Germline CDR1 reads SEHNR; CDR2 reads FQNEAQ (reference sequence). The CDR3 has 15 residues. CDR3 in DNA: TGTGCCAGCAGGGGACAGGGGAATTTGAACTATGGCTACACCTTC. This codes for CASRGQGNLNYGYTF. The whole variable domain, remainder taken from reference TRBV7-9 and TRBJ1-2, is DTGVSQNPRHKITKRGQNVTFRCDPISEHNRLYWYRQTLGQGPEFLTYFQNEAQLEKSRLLSDRFSAERPKGSFSTLEIQRTEQGDSAMYLCASRGQGNLNYGYTFGSGTRLTVV.